The 17 T cell receptor beta chains reported below all come from one sample, sequenced in a study of CD8+CD57+ T cells in acquired aplastic anemia. Genomic DNA, serving as template, underwent TCR beta VDJ and CDR3 profiling. One entry per CDR3 protein, called by TCRdb with MiXCR from the reads. The sample comprises about 62,000 distinct CDR3 sequences, around 50% of which are singletons, and under 3% rests with the top ten. Sequencing was carried out using sorted CD4+, CD8+, or CD8+CD57+ T cells (not recorded which) from PBMCs. The origin of the receptors is a human donor in good health, serving as a control.

The CDR3 reads CSVKTASYEQYF. The CDR3 DNA sequence: TGCAGCGTTAAAACAGCCTCCTACGAGCAGTACTTC. V and J are TRBV29-1 and TRBJ2-7, with D unresolved. CDR3 length: 12 amino acids. V lost 5 bases and J 0 bases, leaving 8 bases between the germline ends. Germline V lookup: CDR1 SQVTM, CDR2 ANQGSEA.

This clonotype was seen once. V and J are TRBV10-3 and TRBJ2-1; TRBD2 agrees at 9 bases. The CDR3 has 18 residues. V shed 2 bases, J shed 0 bases, and the junction held 8 bases outside the gene matches. From germline, CDR1 is ENHRY and CDR2 SYGVKD. Written as DNA, the CDR3 is TGTGCCATCAGTGAGACCTTGACTAGCGGAAGCTCCTACAATGAGCAGTTCTTC. This gives the protein CAISETLTSGSSYNEQFF.

There are many counts of this clonotype. J is TRBJ1-4 and V is TRBV18; D is uncertain. The CDR3 runs 13 residues. Germline V gene sequence: CDR1 KGHSH, CDR2 LQKENI. V was pared by 2 bases and J by 5 bases, with 6 bases between. CDR3 bases: TGTGCCAGCTCACCAGGGAGAAATGAAAAACTGTTTTTT. This encodes CASSPGRNEKLFF.

Many counts were recorded for this clonotype. The chain is built from TRBV11-2 and TRBJ2-7, with D possibly being TRBD2 (6 bases). Trimming took 3 bases from V and 6 from J, leaving 15 bases between them. CDR1 and CDR2 from the germline V gene are SGHAT and FQNNGV. CDR3 size: 14 residues. CDR3 in DNA: TGTGCCAGCAGCTTCGCGGGGCCCTCGGGCGAGCAGTACTTC. It specifies CASSFAGPSGEQYF.

The chain uses TRBV2 and TRBJ1-1; no definite D call. The germline V gene encodes CDR1 SNHLY and CDR2 FYNNEI. Trimming took 10 bases from V and 3 from J, leaving 12 bases between them. The CDR3 sequence is 12 residues long. The CDR3, as DNA: TGTGCCAACCAGGATCGGTACACTGAAGCTTTCTTT. It encodes CANQDRYTEAFF.

The table lists this clonotype with a few counts. The V and J genes are TRBV24-1 and TRBJ2-3; 7 positions agree with TRBD2. The CDR3 totals 18 residues. With 5 bases clipped from V and 0 bases from J, the junction kept 13 bases outside the gene matches. Germline CDR1 is KGHDR and CDR2 is SFDVKD. CDR3 nucleotide sequence: TGTGCCACCAGTGCGGGGGGTCAGCGTGATAATAGCACAGATACGCAGTATTTT. Translating gives CATSAGGQRDNSTDTQYF.

This clonotype was picked up many times. This chain uses TRBV3-1 with TRBJ1-6; tentatively, D is TRBD1 (5 bases). This CDR3 has 15 residues. V gave up 3 bases and J gave up 13 bases, with 19 bases separating them. CDR1 LGHDT and CDR2 YNNKEL come from the germline V gene (reference sequence). The CDR3 here is CASSQDIGTLSPLHF. The DNA for the CDR3 is TGTGCCAGCAGCCAGGACATAGGCACTCTTTCCCCCCTCCACTTT.

The J gene is TRBJ1-1, the V gene TRBV12-5, with unresolved D. The CDR3 is 12 amino acids. Germline CDR1 and CDR2: LGHNT and FRNRAP. V lost 5 bases and J lost 4, with 8 bases in between. In nucleotides, the CDR3 is TGTGCTAGTGGTCGACGGAGCACTGAAGCTTTCTTT. Its protein is CASGRRSTEAFF.

This clonotype was seen only once. The junction departs from germline at one end; a sequencing error may be responsible. The chain recombines TRBV20-1 with TRBJ1-6, with 8 nucleotides matching TRBD1. The germline V gene has CDR1 DFQATT and CDR2 SNEGSKA (reference sequence). The CDR3 is 8 residues long. The CDR3 loop reads CSARGTGF. DNA of the CDR3: TGCAGTGCTAGAGGGACAGGGTTT.

This clonotype is labeled as medium-sized. This chain connects TRBV29-1 to TRBJ1-2; D possibly corresponds to TRBD1 (5 bases). Germline loops: CDR1 SQVTM, CDR2 ANQGSEA. The CDR3 sequence is 15 residues long. Trimming took 3 bases from V and 6 from J, leaving 20 bases between them. CDR3 region: CSVELWGRRIDGYTF. The CDR3 DNA is TGCAGCGTTGAGCTTTGGGGACGGAGAATCGATGGCTACACCTTC.

The gene calls are TRBV20-1 and TRBJ1-1; the match to TRBD1 covers 7 bases. Unmatched junction bases numbered 12, after V lost 5 bases and J lost 3 bases. Germline CDR1 is DFQATT and CDR2 is SNEGSKA (reference sequence). CDR3 size: 15 residues. The DNA for the CDR3 is TGCAGTGCTCGTACAGGGGAAACACTCTACACTGAAGCTTTCTTT. This encodes CSARTGETLYTEAFF.

V usage is TRBV5-1 and J usage is TRBJ2-3, with D perhaps matching TRBD2 (5 bases). V lost 4 bases, J lost 1 base, and 7 bases lay in between. The CDR3 is made up of 13 amino acids. Germline V gene data show CDR1 as SGHRS and CDR2 as YFSETQ. Here the CDR3 reads CASSPEGTDTQYF. CDR3 DNA: TGCGCCAGCAGCCCGGAGGGCACAGATACGCAGTATTTT.

This clonotype was observed at least ten times. The V gene is TRBV12-3 or TRBV12-4, the J gene TRBJ2-1, with D perhaps TRBD2 (7 bases). This CDR3 is built from 15 residues. V lost 3 bases and J lost 6, with 15 bases in between. The CDR3 spells CASSFLGGGANEQFF. In DNA form, the CDR3 reads TGTGCCAGCAGTTTCCTAGGGGGAGGGGCCAATGAGCAGTTCTTC.

The V gene is TRBV2, the J gene TRBJ2-5; weak D call: TRBD1 (5 bases). The CDR3 totals 14 residues. V was clipped by 10 bases and J by 11 bases, with 26 bases between them. In germline, CDR1 is SNHLY, CDR2 FYNNEI. The CDR3: CATRSQEGMNEQYF. Here the CDR3 DNA reads TGTGCCACTCGGTCACAGGAAGGGATGAATGAGCAGTACTTC.

The rearrangement links TRBV2 to TRBJ2-7, with 7 bases identical to TRBD2. Germline trimming cut 0 bases from V and 7 bases from J; bases unmatched to any gene: 3. The CDR3 runs to 13 residues. CDR1 and CDR2 from the germline V gene are SNHLY and FYNNEI. The chain's CDR3 is CASSEAGGREQYF. CDR3 sequence (DNA): TGTGCCAGCAGTGAAGCGGGAGGGCGGGAGCAGTACTTC.

The chain combines TRBV24-1 with TRBJ2-1, with 16 bases lining up with TRBD2. The germline V gene has CDR1 KGHDR and CDR2 SFDVKD. V lost 4 bases and J lost 7; bases outside the gene matches: 6. The CDR3 is 17 residues long. For the CDR3, the DNA is TGTGCCACCAGTGAGGGCGGGACTAGCGGGAGGGGAAATGAGCAGTTCTTC. It is translated as CATSEGGTSGRGNEQFF.

This clonotype is labeled as medium-sized (0.01 to 0.1%). The gene calls are TRBV2 and TRBJ1-1; D gene unclear. The CDR3 spans 14 residues. Germline V gives CDR1 SNHLY, CDR2 FYNNEI. Trimming left V 2 bases short and J 8 bases short, with 15 bases between. DNA for the CDR3: TGTGCCAGCAGTGAATCGCCCGGGGTAGCGGAAGCTTTCTTT. Its translation: CASSESPGVAEAFF.